Below are 12 T cell receptor beta chains sequenced from a single sample in a study of beta chain features in type 1 diabetes. The sequenced template was cDNA made from the entire isolated RNA. Clones were read by immunoSEQ multiplex PCR, and TCRdb kept only the in-frame ones, dropping some. The table lists about 240,000 clones, 25% to 30% of them singletons. Sequenced input: central memory CD4+ T cells from blood. These receptors originate from a man between 25 and 39 years old in good health.

The chain combines TRBV15 with TRBJ2-1, with 11 positions matching TRBD1. This CDR3 has 14 amino acids. V lost 3 bases and J lost 11; bases outside the gene matches: 6. Germline V lookup: CDR1 LNHNV, CDR2 YYDKDF (reference sequence). In nucleotides, the CDR3 is TGTGCCACCAGCAGGGACAGGGGGCCTACCCAGCAGTTCTTC. The encoded protein is CATSRDRGPTQQFF. The variable domain in full, with the rest retrieved from reference TRBV15 and TRBJ2-1, is DAMVIQNPRYQVTQFGKPVTLSCSQTLNHNVMYWYQQKSSQAPKLLFHYYDKDFNNEADTPDNFQSRRPNTSFCFLDIRSPGLGDTAMYLCATSRDRGPTQQFFGPGTRLTVL.

The rearrangement links TRBV27 to TRBJ2-7, with 10 bases matching TRBD1. Unmatched junction bases numbered 4, after V lost 5 bases and J lost 6 bases. The V gene's germline CDR1 is MNHEY and CDR2 SMNVEV (reference sequence). The CDR3 runs to 13 residues. CDR3 sequence reads: CASSQRDRGEQYF. In DNA form, the CDR3 reads TGTGCCAGCAGTCAGAGGGACAGGGGCGAGCAGTACTTC.

J is TRBJ1-3 and V is TRBV5-6; perhaps TRBD1 as D (6 bases). V was pared by 3 bases and J by 2 bases, with 18 bases between. The CDR3 totals 17 residues. CDR1 is SGHDT and CDR2 is YYEEEE in the germline V gene. CDR3 in DNA: TGTGCCAGCAGCTCCAGACATACCGGGGGCGCTGGAAACACCATATATTTT. Translation gives CASSSRHTGGAGNTIYF.

This clone appeared a few times. V is TRBV5-1 and J is TRBJ2-5; TRBD1 is a possible D gene (6 bases). Germline CDR1 reads SGHRS; CDR2 reads YFSETQ. The CDR3 loop spans 14 amino acids. Trimming took 3 bases from V and 5 from J, leaving 14 bases between them. CDR3 DNA sequence: TGCGCCAGCAGCTCCTCTACAGGGCGGGAGACCCAGTACTTC. Amino acids: CASSSSTGRETQYF.

The V and J genes are TRBV11-2 and TRBJ2-1, with a possible D match to TRBD1 (5 bases). This CDR3 has 11 amino acids. V shed 5 bases and J shed 10 bases, with 9 bases lying between them. CDR1 is SGHAT and CDR2 is FQNNGV in the germline V gene. In nucleotides, the CDR3 is TGTGCCAGCAGCCCCCCAGGGGAGCAGTTCTTC. Protein product: CASSPPGEQFF.

J is TRBJ1-1 and V is TRBV19; no clear D gene. The germline V gene has CDR1 LNHDA and CDR2 SQIVND (reference sequence). The CDR3 extends over 15 amino acids. Between the trimmed V and J ends, which lost 6 bases and 7 bases, there was a span of 21 bases. CDR3 amino acids: CASSPNLPGGSEAFF. CDR3 DNA: TGTGCCAGTAGCCCGAACCTACCCGGTGGAAGTGAAGCTTTCTTT.

This clone was counted many times. The V call is TRBV30, the J call TRBJ2-5, with TRBD2 identical over 11 bases. Germline values: CDR1 GTSNPN, CDR2 SVGIG (reference sequence). This CDR3 is built from 16 residues. Trimming at V came to 1 base and at J to 1 base, leaving 5 bases not matched to a gene. In DNA, the CDR3 is TGTGCCTGGAGTGGGGACACTAGCGGGAGCCAAGAGACCCAGTACTTC. The encoded protein is CAWSGDTSGSQETQYF.

The rearrangement links TRBV30 to TRBJ1-1; no clear D gene. The CDR3 runs to 16 residues. Germline values: CDR1 GTSNPN, CDR2 SVGIG (reference sequence). Trimming removed 0 bases from V and 0 bases from J, with 14 bases in between. The CDR3 sequence is CAWSVPKRSVNTEAFF. Here the CDR3 DNA reads TGTGCCTGGAGTGTACCAAAAAGGTCGGTGAACACTGAAGCTTTCTTT.

The sample holds a few counts of this clone. The V call is TRBV6-6, the J call TRBJ1-5; no firm D call. The CDR3 is made up of 14 amino acids. Germline V gene data show CDR1 as MNHNY and CDR2 as SVGAGI (reference sequence). Trimming left V 5 bases short and J 3 bases short, with 11 bases between. In nucleotides, the CDR3 is TGTGCCAGCAGTCAGGCTGGGCTCAATCAGCCCCAGCATTTT. This gives the protein CASSQAGLNQPQHF.

In this sample, this clone turned up a few times. This chain connects TRBV28 to TRBJ2-7; 10 bases are shared with TRBD2. J gave up 5 bases and V 6 bases, and 10 bases lay outside the gene matches. CDR1 and CDR2 from the germline V gene are MDHEN and SYDVKM. There are 15 residues in the CDR3. The CDR3 loop is CASSTLAGGRNEQYF. The DNA of the CDR3 is TGTGCCAGCAGCACCTTAGCGGGAGGAAGAAACGAGCAGTACTTC.

The J gene is TRBJ2-6, the V gene TRBV19, with D unresolved. Germline V lookup: CDR1 LNHDA, CDR2 SQIVND (reference sequence). V shed 7 bases and J shed 1 base, with 8 bases lying between them. This CDR3 region has 14 residues. DNA for the CDR3: TGTGCCAGTATCGGCAGATCTGGGGCCAACGTCCTGACTTTC. It specifies CASIGRSGANVLTF.

In this sample, this clone turned up many times. V gene TRBV6-5 combines with J gene TRBJ1-3, with D maybe TRBD1 (6 bases). Trimming removed 2 bases at V and 1 base at J, with 12 bases between. In germline, CDR1 is MNHEY, CDR2 SVGAGI. The CDR3 sequence is 16 residues long. As DNA, the CDR3 is TGTGCCAGCAGTTACGGGCCAGGGGATTCTGGAAACACCATATATTTT. It translates to CASSYGPGDSGNTIYF.